The 11 T cell receptor beta chains presented below share a single source sample, sequenced in a study of CD8 T cells in ankylosing spondylitis. Study outcomes and limitations: For ankylosing spondylitis blood, a TCR beta motif of under 10 highly homologous variants appeared characteristic.

Their specific antigens are unknown. One entry per CDR3 protein results from TCRdb running MiXCR on the 5' RACE reads. The repertoire holds over 600,000 distinct CDR3 sequences, with 19% as singletons. Sequencing was carried out using blood, either unsorted or a sorted T cell fraction (not recorded which). These receptors were obtained from a male donor with ankylosing spondylitis.

The chain uses TRBV7-9 and TRBJ2-7, with a weak D call TRBD1 (6 bases). Looked up from germline, CDR1 is SEHNR and CDR2 is FQNEAQ (reference sequence). V dropped 2 bases and J dropped 2 bases, with 10 bases sitting between them. The CDR3 covers 14 residues. This CDR3 is CASSLIQGTYEQYF. The CDR3, as DNA: TGTGCCAGCAGCTTAATACAGGGAACCTACGAGCAGTACTTC.

The V gene is TRBV12-3 or TRBV12-4, the J gene TRBJ2-1; 11 bases are shared with TRBD2. This CDR3 has 17 residues. The trim removed 5 bases at V and 6 bases at J, leaving 12 bases unmatched. The CDR3 loop reads CASSPRASGGSPNEQFF. The CDR3, as DNA: TGTGCCAGCAGTCCCCGCGCTAGCGGGGGGTCTCCCAATGAGCAGTTCTTC.

This clonotype showed up many times. This chain links TRBV27 with TRBJ1-2; D unclear. CDR1 is MNHEY and CDR2 is SMNVEV in the germline V gene (reference sequence). V lost 2 bases, J lost 7 bases, and 11 bases lay in between. CDR3 length: 13 residues. The CDR3 DNA follows: TGTGCCAGCAGTTTAAGGGATACTGGTGGCTACACCTTC. Translating gives CASSLRDTGGYTF.

This clonotype was seen a handful of times. The chain is built from TRBV29-1 and TRBJ2-5, with 10 bases that match TRBD2. CDR3 length: 14 amino acids. The germline V gene encodes CDR1 SQVTM and CDR2 ANQGSEA. With 7 bases clipped from V and 3 bases from J, the junction kept 8 bases outside the gene matches. In DNA, the CDR3 is TGCAGCGCAATACTAGCGGGACTGAAAGAGACCCAGTACTTC. Translating it yields CSAILAGLKETQYF.

This clonotype was detected a few times. The chain uses TRBV7-9 and TRBJ2-1; the D gene is possibly TRBD1 (6 bases). The CDR3 length is 13 residues. The V end was cut by 5 bases, the J end by 10 bases, with 15 bases between. CDR1 and CDR2 (germline): SEHNR, FQNEAQ (reference sequence). The CDR3 region is CASSHPGALEQFF. The CDR3 bases are TGTGCCAGCAGCCACCCAGGGGCCCTAGAGCAGTTCTTC. The full variable domain, completed using reference TRBV7-9 and TRBJ2-1, is DTGVSQNPRHKITKRGQNVTFRCDPISEHNRLYWYRQTLGQGPEFLTYFQNEAQLEKSRLLSDRFSAERPKGSFSTLEIQRTEQGDSAMYLCASSHPGALEQFFGPGTRLTVL.

The chain recombines TRBV30 with TRBJ2-7; D remains ambiguous. V was cut by 3 bases and J by 2 bases, with 11 bases left in between. Germline V gives CDR1 GTSNPN, CDR2 SVGIG (reference sequence). The CDR3 runs to 13 residues. CDR3 bases: TGTGCCTGGAGGACCCTTAGGGCCTACGAGCAGTACTTC. It encodes CAWRTLRAYEQYF.

This clonotype came up a few times. The chain links TRBV4-1 to TRBJ2-2, with unresolved D. The CDR3 extends over 14 amino acids. Per germline, CDR1 MGHRA and CDR2 YSYEKL. The ends were cut back, 4 bases at V and 4 bases at J, with 10 bases in the middle. The CDR3: CASSPRPSTGELFF. DNA of the CDR3: TGCGCCAGCAGCCCCAGACCCAGCACCGGGGAGCTGTTTTTT.

This clonotype has only a few counts. The chain recombines TRBV5-1 with TRBJ1-4; possible D gene TRBD1, 6 bases. Between the trimmed V and J ends, which lost 1 base and 4 bases, there was a span of 14 bases. The CDR3 covers 16 residues. Germline V gene data show CDR1 as SGHRS and CDR2 as YFSETQ. CDR3 amino acids: CASSLSPTGRNEKLFF. The CDR3 DNA reads as TGCGCCAGCAGCTTGTCTCCGACAGGTCGTAATGAAAAACTGTTTTTT.

The V call is TRBV5-5, the J call TRBJ2-1, with D perhaps being TRBD1 or TRBD2 (5 bases each). The V gene's germline CDR1 is SGHKS and CDR2 YYEKEE (reference sequence). V gave up 4 bases and J gave up 1 base, with 12 bases separating them. The CDR3 spans 15 residues. This CDR3 reads CASSGAPGSYNEQFF. Written as DNA, the CDR3 is TGTGCCAGCAGCGGGGCGCCGGGGTCCTACAATGAGCAGTTCTTC. Full variable domain (missing parts from reference TRBV5-5 and TRBJ2-1): DAGVTQSPTHLIKTRGQQVTLRCSPISGHKSVSWYQQVLGQGPQFIFQYYEKEERGRGNFPDRFSARQFPNYSSELNVNALLLGDSALYLCASSGAPGSYNEQFFGPGTRLTVL.

There are a few counts of this clonotype. The gene calls are TRBV11-1 and TRBJ2-6, with D uncertain. The V end was cut by 5 bases, the J end by 0 bases, with 17 bases between. The CDR3 spans 18 residues. Looked up from germline, CDR1 is SGHAT and CDR2 is FQDESV (reference sequence). The CDR3, as DNA: TGTGCCAGCAGCCCGAACCAGCTGCATATCTCTGGGGCCAACGTCCTGACTTTC. As protein: CASSPNQLHISGANVLTF.

This chain uses TRBV11-2 with TRBJ2-3, with 9 bases identical to TRBD2. The CDR3 spans 15 residues. CDR1 is SGHAT and CDR2 is FQNNGV in the germline V gene. Trimming removed 5 bases from V and 2 bases from J; junction bases left unmatched: 5. The CDR3: CASSNSGSLTDTQYF. CDR3 in DNA: TGTGCCAGCAGCAATAGCGGGAGTCTCACAGATACGCAGTATTTT.